This TCR beta chain is from a study of blood T cell repertoires in COVID-19. On the study more broadly: T cells, B-cell-depleted T cells, or PBMCs provided the cDNA or gDNA that served as material.

The data were produced by immunoSEQ multiplex PCR, yet TCRdb's version contains in-frame clones alone and is incomplete. In the table there are some 250,000 clones, approximately 90% of which are singletons. Germline loops: CDR1 SGHRS, CDR2 YFSETQ. V lost 4 bases and J lost 5; bases outside the gene matches: 13. The CDR3 sequence is 17 residues long. This clone was seen only a few times. The J gene is TRBJ2-5, the V gene TRBV5-1, with 11 nucleotides matching TRBD1. This clonotype was obtained from a man aged 35 to 55 who had recovered from COVID-19. Sequencing was done on a sample of PBMCs or T cells enriched from blood (not recorded which). DNA of the CDR3: TGCGCCAGCAGCACCGGGACAGGGGGGTTTTTGCGTGAGACCCAGTACTTC. Encoded protein: CASSTGTGGFLRETQYF.